The subject of this entry is one TCR beta chain. The germline CDR1 and CDR2 sequences are SGHRS and YFSETQ. The CDR3 covers 14 residues. V trimming: 0 bases; J trimming: 4 bases; junction bases outside the gene matches: 2. Assay used: immunoSEQ multiplex PCR; TCRdb lists only in-frame clones, some missing. The sample lists 55,000 to 70,000 clones, 93% occurring once. The receptor was derived from a man between 35 and 55 years old with rheumatoid arthritis. Input material: PBMCs. This chain joins TRBV5-1 and TRBJ2-5, with 8 bases aligning to TRBD1. CDR3 in DNA: TGCGCCAGCAGCTTGGGACAGGGGAGAGAGACCCAGTACTTC. This encodes CASSLGQGRETQYF.